This TCR beta chain appears in the sequencing data of a study of blood T cell repertoires in COVID-19. Study in general: Nucleic acid was either cDNA or gDNA, and it came from T cells, B-cell-depleted T cells, or PBMCs.

This CDR3 is built from 14 residues. Trimming removed 5 bases from V and 5 bases from J, with 15 bases in between. The germline V gene encodes CDR1 LGHDT and CDR2 YNNKEL (reference sequence). This clone is a singleton in its sample. Only in-frame clones appear in the TCRdb table, and some are missing; sequencing was by immunoSEQ multiplex PCR. The table has 200,000 to 250,000 clones, about 85% seen once. The TCR was taken from a woman under 30 who had recovered from COVID-19. The chain couples TRBV3-1 (or the pseudogene TRBV3-2) to TRBJ1-1; D is perhaps TRBD1 (6 bases). The sequenced material came from peripheral blood. CDR3 loop: CASSYRGGGTEAFF. The DNA of the CDR3 is TGTGCCAGCAGCTACCGAGGGGGGGGTACTGAAGCTTTCTTT.